This passage covers 20 T cell receptor beta chains from one sample sequenced in a study of CXCR3-negative and CXCR3-positive naive CD8 T cells. With UMI labels, 5' RACE was used to prepare the TRB cDNA libraries. For each CDR3 protein, TCRdb gives one entry from its re-call of the 5' RACE reads, without DNA. The table lists about 120,000 distinct CDR3 sequences, with approximately 0.38% in the top ten. Points from the study as a whole: The TRB CDR3s that CXCR3-positive naive cells carried were more hydrophobic than those of CXCR3-negative naive cells.

No antigens are known for them. Specimen: naive CXCR3+ CD8+ T cells from blood. Subset defined: CD45RO-CCR7+CD27+CD95- naive CD8+ T cells expressing CXCR3 (TNR3+). The receptors shown here come from a human donor in good health. Some clones in this sample may be carry-over from other donors' samples.

The rearrangement uses TRBV15 and TRBJ2-5. The CDR3 is 12 amino acids. Per germline, CDR1 LNHNV and CDR2 YYDKDF (reference sequence). The chain's CDR3 is CATSGRQETQYF.

The chain uses TRBV9 and TRBJ2-1; TCRdb proposes TRBD2, but this gene call is untestable without DNA. Germline V gene data show CDR1 as SGDLS and CDR2 as YYNGEE. CDR3 length: 14 amino acids. This chain's CDR3 is CASSPGLNPSEQFF.

CDR3 sequence reads: CSVVSREYSYEQYF. The gene calls are TRBV29-1 and TRBJ2-7; the TRBD2 assignment by TCRdb is unverifiable without DNA. CDR1 and CDR2 (germline): SQVTM, ANQGSEA. This CDR3 has 14 amino acids.

This chain joins TRBV7-6 and TRBJ2-2. Germline V gives CDR1 SGHVS, CDR2 FNYEAQ. The CDR3 sequence is 15 residues long. This CDR3 reads CASSPALENTGELFF.

The chain carries TRBV9 and TRBJ2-2. Germline lookup yields CDR1 SGDLS and CDR2 YYNGEE. The CDR3 length is 16 residues. The CDR3 spells CTSSGTGRAPTGELFF.

V and J are TRBV5-4 and TRBJ2-4; the TCRdb call, TRBD1, lacks DNA for checking. The germline V gene has CDR1 SGHNT and CDR2 YYREEE (reference sequence). The CDR3 spans 16 residues. The CDR3 reads CASSFFPGTSANIQYF.

V is TRBV9 and J is TRBJ2-1; as DNA is missing, the TRBD2 call by TCRdb cannot be tested. The CDR3 is 14 residues long. Germline V gives CDR1 SGDLS, CDR2 YYNGEE. The CDR3 spells CASSVVPSGNEQFF.

The chain employs TRBV15 and TRBJ2-2; TCRdb designates TRBD1, a call that cannot be tested without DNA. CDR1 is LNHNV and CDR2 is YYDKDF in the germline V gene (reference sequence). The CDR3 contains 17 residues. CDR3 residues: CATSSAGWAGGTGELFF.

The chain carries TRBV2 and TRBJ2-2; TCRdb's assignment of TRBD1 cannot be checked, as there is no DNA. This CDR3 comprises 14 residues. Germline V gives CDR1 SNHLY, CDR2 FYNNEI. CDR3 region: CASRYRGDTGELFF.

The chain is built from TRBV27 and TRBJ2-1; TCRdb picks TRBD1, but there is no DNA to check that call. This CDR3 contains 16 residues. Germline CDR1 reads MNHEY; CDR2 reads SMNVEV (reference sequence). CDR3 region: CASSTTGTGSYNEQFF.

V gene TRBV12-3 or TRBV12-4 combines with J gene TRBJ1-1; TCRdb returns TRBD1, unconfirmable since there is no DNA. The CDR3 runs to 12 residues. CDR3 protein: CASSFWGSEAFF.

J is TRBJ2-7 and V is TRBV6-2 or TRBV6-3; with no DNA, the TCRdb D assignment of TRBD2 cannot be verified. CDR3 size: 17 residues. Germline assignment: CDR1 MNHEY and CDR2 SVGEGT. The CDR3 loop is CASSYPTTSGSPYEQYF.

The chain is built from TRBV2 and TRBJ2-3; the D call from TCRdb, TRBD2, cannot be confirmed without DNA. The germline V gene has CDR1 SNHLY and CDR2 FYNNEI. This CDR3 is built from 11 residues. CDR3 sequence reads: CASKGPSTQYF.

This chain joins TRBV5-6 and TRBJ2-1; TCRdb's assignment of TRBD1 cannot be checked, as there is no DNA. Per the germline V gene, CDR1 is SGHDT and CDR2 is YYEEEE. This CDR3 comprises 14 residues. This CDR3 is CASSFGQEYNEQFF.

The chain uses TRBV28 and TRBJ2-1. This CDR3 contains 16 residues. Germline values: CDR1 MDHEN, CDR2 SYDVKM. This CDR3 is CASSTFSGRYDNEQFF.

The chain employs TRBV15 and TRBJ1-2; absent DNA, TCRdb's TRBD1 call cannot be checked. The CDR3 totals 17 residues. In germline, CDR1 is LNHNV, CDR2 YYDKDF (reference sequence). The CDR3 spells CATSRDYIDRTNYGYTF.

The rearrangement uses TRBV28 and TRBJ2-5; the D call from TCRdb, TRBD1, cannot be confirmed without DNA. This CDR3 contains 14 residues. Germline CDR1 reads MDHEN; CDR2 reads SYDVKM. CDR3 amino acids: CASSPPWGSETQYF.

CDR3 residues: CALGAGGPNEQFF. The chain links TRBV2 to TRBJ2-1; TCRdb's D call of TRBD2 is untestable without DNA. Per germline, CDR1 SNHLY and CDR2 FYNNEI. The CDR3 runs 13 residues.

This chain's CDR3 is CASSPQGLRTEAFF. V is TRBV19 and J is TRBJ1-1; TCRdb outputs TRBD1, but without DNA this stays unchecked. The CDR3 runs to 14 residues. The germline gives CDR1 LNHDA, CDR2 SQIVND (reference sequence).

The chain links TRBV5-1 to TRBJ2-7. The CDR3 is made up of 14 amino acids. Per germline, CDR1 SGHRS and CDR2 YFSETQ. CDR3: CASSRLEDPYEQYF. Using reference TRBV5-1 and TRBJ2-7 for the parts outside the CDR3, the full variable domain is KAGVTQTPRYLIKTRGQQVTLSCSPISGHRSVSWYQQTPGQGLQFLFEYFSETQRNKGNFPGRFSGRQFSNSRSEMNVSTLELGDSALYLCASSRLEDPYEQYFGPGTRLTVT.